The subject of this entry is one T cell receptor (beta chain). Its antigen is unidentified. An end of the junction does not agree with germline; a read error may underlie this. These data belong to a study of cytomegalovirus exposure and HLA in healthy donors. Points from the study as a whole: The listing of roughly 160 TCR beta chains classed them as cytomegalovirus-associated. More clonal expansion characterized HLA-associated TCR beta chains than equally common others in a later analysis. Generally TCR sequences proved uncommon, though certain public TCRs appeared in numerous donors.

This PCR relied on a set of 60 Vbeta primers and 13 Jbeta primers. Profiled with immunoSEQ multiplex PCR; TCRdb holds only in-frame clones, not every one. Of some 110,000 clones listed, almost 70% are singletons. CDR3 length: 17 residues. Germline V gene data show CDR1 as SSHAT and CDR2 as FNYEAQ (reference sequence). This chain joins TRBV7-7 and TRBJ2-2; 7 nucleotides agree with TRBD1. Sequenced material: PBMCs. The clonotype was recovered from a man aged 25 to 45 in good health and CMV-seropositive. CDR3 loop: CASSSDRLVQGTGELFF. CDR3 in DNA: TGTGCTAGCAGCTCGGACAGGCTCGTACAGGGGACCGGGGAGCTGTTTTTT.